This T cell receptor (beta chain) was observed in a study of cytomegalovirus exposure and HLA in healthy donors (dated by TCRdb to the late 2010s). About the study as a whole: An earlier analysis of 587 of the donors reported 250 to 300 Gb of sequence data and 117 million unique TCR beta sequences from about 200 million T cells. Roughly five DR-DQ haplotypes were handled as single units for association and clustering, since linkage in the cohort was strong. Genome-wide SNP genotypes for about three fifths of the roughly 670 donors were used in a later genetic analysis, which treated that subset as a discovery cohort. The T cell repertoires of some 700 subjects were profiled by immunosequencing and related to cytomegalovirus serostatus. Class I and class II HLA loci were covered by the typing at four-digit resolution. Roughly 300 gigabases of sequencing data and tens of millions of unique TCR sequences were included in an early release covering several hundred HLA-typed donors. Among almost 400 genotyped donors of the cohort, an average of 235,054 unique TCR beta nucleotide sequences were sequenced per donor, roughly 18% of them non-productive. Typing coverage varied by locus: about 629-640 donors for A, B, C, DRB1 and DQB1; more than 500 for DQA1; about 570 for DPA1; approximately 490 for DPB1. Among the roughly 410 genotyped donors, approximately 76% belonged to the genetic ancestry cluster associated with self-reported Caucasian donors. In an earlier analysis of 550 to 700 of the donors, high-throughput TCR beta sequencing was used to judge whether each TCR beta V gene segment behaved as functional or pseudogenic. The study aimed to test whether signatures of past pathogen exposure could be identified by cataloging public T cell receptors. Donor age, sex, ethnicity and CMV serostatus were collected together with the repertoire data. All discovery cohort repertoires had been generated on a single sequencing platform. In addition to the first cohort of approximately 670 subjects, a separate validation cohort of some 120 different subjects was used. To predict cytomegalovirus infection status, the study brought together high-throughput TCR immunosequencing, statistical association of individual TCRs with disease status, and machine learning. A later analysis re-analyzed previously published TCR beta repertoires from 666 donors and added high-resolution HLA genotyping to study TCR occurrence patterns. Rather than drawing on any new phenotypic data, the later analysis identified candidate immune exposures from TCR beta sequences and the way those sequences occurred across donors.

In total, over 600 healthy bone marrow donors made up the cohort. All cohort members were sampled while nominally healthy, although unrecorded immune exposures were likely present. The donor was CMV seronegative and was included in the group of several hundred seronegative cohort members. Every donor gave a peripheral blood sample, and the peripheral blood mononuclear cells from that sample were used for TCR beta sequencing. Genomic DNA extraction from the blood cell samples was performed with the Qiagen DNeasy Blood Extraction Kit. The library was produced with the immunoSEQ multiplex PCR assay. For the multiplex PCR, a mixture combining 60 forward primers for TCR Vbeta segments and 13 reverse primers for TCR Jbeta segments was used. Amplification of the CDR3 region of rearranged TCR beta genes was performed with a multiplex PCR assay on genomic DNA. The Illumina HiSeq System was used to sequence the amplified TCR beta libraries as 87-base-pair reads. As for the authors' bioinformatics: A later analysis counted about 76 million unique TCR beta chains across the 666 repertoires, and 10 million to 11 million of these chains were shared by at least two donors. To remove PCR and sequencing errors, raw reads were error-corrected and collapsed into unique sequences using a nearest-neighbor algorithm that merged closely related sequences. CDR3 sequences were aligned to IMGT reference sequences to assign V, D and J gene segments. For a sequence to be retained, a match of at least six nucleotides was required to both a V gene segment and a J gene segment. A rearrangement counted as productive if the CDR3 had no stop codons and remained in frame with V and J, and every other rearrangement counted as non-productive. Following IMGT convention, CDR3 was defined as the stretch from the second conserved V-encoded cysteine up to the conserved J-encoded phenylalanine. Sequences without an unambiguous match to a single V gene segment were excluded from the earlier analysis of several hundred of the donors. In an earlier analysis of approximately 610 of the donors, V segments were called functional above 56.7% productive rearrangements and were called segregating when the between-donor standard deviation exceeded 5%. To diagnose cytomegalovirus status from the catalog of TCR beta chain sequences, a statistical classification framework was built. In a later analysis, V and J genes were assigned by comparing TCR nucleotide sequences against IMGT/GENE-DB human TR gene sequences. The TCRdist pipeline was used in a later analysis to assign CDR3 sequences and most-parsimonious VDJ recombination scenarios. In a later analysis, each TCR beta chain was defined by its CDR3 amino acid sequence together with its V-gene family, and reads lacking a unique V-gene family were excluded. As a way to deal with suspected cross-contamination and a sequencing artifact, a later analysis dropped 592 nucleotide sequences that were highly shared and had low generation probability. In a later analysis, a clonal expansion index for each public chain was calculated from normalized within-repertoire ranks of inferred template counts. In a later analysis, generation probabilities were computed using a VDJ recombination model fitted to out-of-frame rearrangements, and the results were checked against IGoR. Hypergeometric tests were used in a later analysis to score TCR-TCR, TCR-HLA and TCR-CMV co-occurrence, with a repertoire-size bias correction applied to the TCR pairs. False discovery rates were estimated in a later analysis by permuting HLA or CMV assignments 20 times. In a later analysis, co-occurring TCRs were grouped using DBSCAN, with TCRdist sequence similarity added in when clustering inside HLA-allele-positive subsets. For co-occurrence clustering, repertoires with fewer than 30,000 or more than 120,000 public chains were excluded, along with 4 to 6 repertoires with anomalous nucleotide sharing. Here the immuneACCESS table is served through TCRdb, limited to in-frame sequences with V and J called. Missing clones are a known gap in these copies; in checked studies unresolved V genes cover under half, and the rest lacks a known reason. The V and J calls and clone size were taken over from that table, and D and trimming were inferred from the DNA. In all, the sample holds 110,000 or so clones, and about 83% of those were seen once. The ten largest clonotypes hold 5% to 6.5% of the sample.

This clone was observed once. Its antigen is unknown. One base away there is no much larger clone; base qualities are not given. Results the study describes overall, beyond this receptor: In a later analysis, several top co-occurrence clusters were reported to appear linked to parvovirus B19, influenza, CMV and Epstein-Barr virus. Only TCR beta chains were sequenced in this cohort, and the absence of alpha or paired-chain data limited detectable features. Specific HLA alleles were associated with over 15,000 TCR beta sequences at a false discovery rate of 0.05 in a later analysis. For the cohort, immune exposure information was limited to CMV serostatus. A few of the identified cytomegalovirus-associated TCR beta chains were confirmed in vitro to be specific for cytomegalovirus antigens. Cytomegalovirus status was reported to be diagnosed by the classifier with high specificity and sensitivity in both the original and validation cohorts. Because HLA typing was missing for some donors at each locus, association tests included only the typed subset. A further reported finding was that TCR beta sequences accurately predicted the HLA-A and HLA-B alleles for most subjects in the first cohort. Strong co-occurrence of HLA alleles, especially DR and DQ, made assigning TCR associations to individual alleles difficult. The sequencing pipeline was judged likely to have produced a cluster of highly shared sequence variants as a technical artifact. According to the authors, the approach could potentially be generalized to other disease states and immunological phenotypes. Some IMGT-functional V segments, including TRBV6-2 and TRBV6-3, could not be told apart with the 87-base-pair reads, so those segments were excluded. In a later analysis, TCR association rates were found to vary across HLA loci, with the most associated TCRs seen for DRB1 alleles and the fewest for HLA-C alleles. Broadly in line with IMGT annotations, most TCR beta V segments showed up in productive rearrangements about 90% or about 30% of the time in an earlier analysis of 587 of the donors. The earlier analysis of approximately 540 of the donors excluded about 16 rarely observed V segments, including chromosome 9 orphons, because counts were too low. According to a later genetic analysis, donors in an Asian-associated ancestry cluster had fewer N-insertions in productive TCRs than the roughly 700-donor mean. Correlated functional status among segregating V segments might be attributable to linkage disequilibrium, but an unknown experimental factor could not be ruled out. In the study, approximately 150 TCR beta chains were listed as associated with cytomegalovirus. The presence/absence analyses assumed that sequencing depth was roughly uniform across donors, and that assumption may not be true. Compared with equally common non-associated chains, HLA-associated TCR beta chains in a later analysis were more clonally expanded and had lower generation probabilities. Most CMV-associated TCR beta chains appeared to be HLA-restricted in a later analysis, and the HLA associations seemed to be driven largely by CMV exposure. While some public TCRs were present in many individuals, most TCR sequences turned up only very rarely across donors. An association between a missense DCLRE1C variant and V-gene and J-gene trimming of TCR beta chains was found in a later genetic analysis and replicated in an independent cohort.

V loses 6 bases at its end and J loses 2 bases; junction bases beyond the gene matches: 5. CDR1 MRHNA and CDR2 SNTAGT are derived from the germline V gene. From the cysteine up to the phenylalanine, the CDR3 has a length of 14 residues. Only CDR3 DNA is held: 42 bases, read in frame from base 1. The V and J genes are TRBV6-4 and TRBJ1-2; 8 junctional bases match TRBD1. Sequenced material: PBMCs. The sequence came from a man between 18 and 29 years old in good health and CMV-seronegative. DNA sequence: TGTGCCAGCAGGACGGGACAGGTGAACTATGGCTACACCTTC. This translates into CASRTGQVNYGYTF.